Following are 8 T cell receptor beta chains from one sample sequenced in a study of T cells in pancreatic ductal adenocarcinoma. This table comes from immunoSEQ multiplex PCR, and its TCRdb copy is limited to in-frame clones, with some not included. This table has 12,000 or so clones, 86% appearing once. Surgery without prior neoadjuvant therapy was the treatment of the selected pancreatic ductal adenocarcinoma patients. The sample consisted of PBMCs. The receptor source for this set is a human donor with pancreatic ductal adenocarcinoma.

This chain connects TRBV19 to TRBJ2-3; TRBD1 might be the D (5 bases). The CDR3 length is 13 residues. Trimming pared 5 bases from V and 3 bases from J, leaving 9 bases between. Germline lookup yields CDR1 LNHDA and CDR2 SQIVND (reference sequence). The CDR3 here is CASSLQGTDTQYF. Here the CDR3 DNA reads TGTGCCAGTAGTCTTCAGGGAACAGATACGCAGTATTTT.

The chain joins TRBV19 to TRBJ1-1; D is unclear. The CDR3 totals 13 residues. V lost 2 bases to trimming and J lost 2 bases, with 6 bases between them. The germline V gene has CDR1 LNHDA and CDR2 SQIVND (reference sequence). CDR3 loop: CASSIKGNTEAFF. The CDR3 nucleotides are TGTGCCAGTAGTATAAAGGGTAACACTGAAGCTTTCTTT.

CDR3 coding DNA: TGCGCCAGCTTCACATCGGCAGGTCCCTACAATGAGCAGTTCTTC. Protein: CASFTSAGPYNEQFF. The rearrangement links TRBV5-1 to TRBJ2-1; D remains unclear. CDR1 SGHRS and CDR2 YFSETQ come from the germline V gene. Deletions cut 7 bases from V and 2 bases from J, with 16 bases between. The CDR3 spans 15 residues. The entire variable domain, with the rest obtained from reference TRBV5-1 and TRBJ2-1, is as follows: KAGVTQTPRYLIKTRGQQVTLSCSPISGHRSVSWYQQTPGQGLQFLFEYFSETQRNKGNFPGRFSGRQFSNSRSEMNVSTLELGDSALYLCASFTSAGPYNEQFFGPGTRLTVL.

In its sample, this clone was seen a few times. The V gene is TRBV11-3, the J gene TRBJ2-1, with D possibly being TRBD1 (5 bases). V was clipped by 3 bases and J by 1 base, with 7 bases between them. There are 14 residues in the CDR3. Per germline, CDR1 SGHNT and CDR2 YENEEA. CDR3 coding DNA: TGTGCCAGCAGCTTGGACAAGTCCTACAATGAGCAGTTCTTC. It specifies CASSLDKSYNEQFF.

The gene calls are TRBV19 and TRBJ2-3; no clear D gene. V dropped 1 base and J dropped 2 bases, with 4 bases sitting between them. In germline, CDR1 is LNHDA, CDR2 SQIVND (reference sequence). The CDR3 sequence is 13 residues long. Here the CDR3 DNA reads TGTGCCAGTAGTATAGTGCCCACAGATACGCAGTATTTT. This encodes CASSIVPTDTQYF.

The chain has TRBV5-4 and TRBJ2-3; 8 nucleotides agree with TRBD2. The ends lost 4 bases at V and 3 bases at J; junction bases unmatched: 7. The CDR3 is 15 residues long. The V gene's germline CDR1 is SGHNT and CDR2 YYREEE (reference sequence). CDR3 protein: CASSRGGGGTDTQYF. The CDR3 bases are TGTGCCAGCAGCCGGGGGGGAGGGGGGACAGATACGCAGTATTTT.

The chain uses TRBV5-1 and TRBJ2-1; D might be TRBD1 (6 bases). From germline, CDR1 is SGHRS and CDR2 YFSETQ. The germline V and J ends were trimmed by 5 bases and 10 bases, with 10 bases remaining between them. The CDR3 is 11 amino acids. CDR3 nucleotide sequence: TGCGCCAGCAGTTATGGACAGGAGCAGTTCTTC. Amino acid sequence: CASSYGQEQFF.

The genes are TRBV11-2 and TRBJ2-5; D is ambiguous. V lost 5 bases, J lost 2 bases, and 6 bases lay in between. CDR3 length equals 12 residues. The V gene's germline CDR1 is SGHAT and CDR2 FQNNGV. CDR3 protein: CASSTTQETQYF. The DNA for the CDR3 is TGTGCCAGCAGCACTACTCAAGAGACCCAGTACTTC.